This TCR beta chain emerged from a study of cytomegalovirus exposure and HLA in healthy donors. Across the whole study: Previous work identified 100 million or so unique TCR beta sequences from about 200 million T cells.

Germline V CDR1 and CDR2: SGHTA, FQGNSA. This CDR3 region has 14 residues. V dropped 4 bases and J dropped 5; count of bases not matched to a gene: 7. Overall study findings and caveats: As a later analysis revealed, most CMV-associated TCR beta chains appeared HLA-restricted.

As regards this clone: Its cognate antigen is unknown. The sample has other DNA sequences that encode this CDR3 too.

PCR used 60 Vbeta primers and 13 Jbeta primers. Produced via immunoSEQ multiplex PCR; TCRdb's table is partial and in-frame only. Of about 88,000 clones listed, over 65% are singletons. This TCR derives from a woman in her late teens or twenties in good health and CMV-seropositive. V is TRBV7-2 and J is TRBJ2-5; 7 nucleotides align to TRBD2. The source material was PBMCs. The CDR3 protein is CASSSPSTSETQYF. CDR3 DNA: TGTGCCAGCAGCTCGCCCTCGACTAGCGAGACCCAGTACTTC.